The 23 T cell receptor beta chains in this list originate from one sample, sequenced in a study of early T cells in non-severe SARS-CoV-2 infection. TCRdb re-analysed the 5' RACE reads in MiXCR, keeping a single row per CDR3 protein. The sample includes around 57,000 distinct CDR3 sequences, roughly 12% of them seen just once. Sequenced sample: whole blood. Receptors originate from an adult who was a healthcare worker with PCR-confirmed SARS-CoV-2 infection or an uninfected control (not recorded which).

This clonotype was detected only a few times. The J gene is TRBJ2-1, the V gene TRBV12-5; TRBD1 aligns across 7 bases. V shed 5 bases, J shed 6 bases, and the junction held 4 bases outside the gene matches. This CDR3 comprises 13 residues. Germline V gives CDR1 LGHNT, CDR2 FRNRAP. The CDR3 protein is CASGQGDSNEQFF. The CDR3 DNA reads as TGTGCTAGTGGTCAGGGGGATAGCAATGAGCAGTTCTTC.

The V and J genes are TRBV28 and TRBJ1-5; TRBD1 might be the D (6 bases). V was cut by 6 bases and J by 1 base, with 7 bases left in between. Germline-derived CDR1 and CDR2 are MDHEN and SYDVKM. The CDR3 runs to 13 residues. The DNA for the CDR3 is TGTGCCAGCAGGCAGGGGAGCAATCAGCCCCAGCATTTT. The encoded protein is CASRQGSNQPQHF.

V gene TRBV24-1 combines with J gene TRBJ1-6, with 10 bases fitting TRBD1. The CDR3 spans 16 residues. The J segment lost 10 bases and the V segment lost 2 bases, leaving 7 bases of the junction unmatched. Per germline, CDR1 KGHDR and CDR2 SFDVKD. The CDR3 here is CATSDSRQGASSPLHF. CDR3 sequence (DNA): TGTGCCACCAGTGATTCCCGACAGGGGGCATCATCACCCCTCCACTTT.

As DNA, the CDR3 is TGTGCCAGCAGCCAACGGGGGCCGAACACCGGGGAGCTGTTTTTT. This gives the protein CASSQRGPNTGELFF. This chain uses TRBV3-1 with TRBJ2-2; D is possibly TRBD1 or TRBD2 (6 bases each). Trimming removed 2 bases at V and 0 bases at J, with 7 bases between. The length of the CDR3 is 15 residues. From germline, CDR1 is LGHDT and CDR2 YNNKEL (reference sequence).

V gene TRBV20-1 combines with J gene TRBJ2-1; D assignment may be TRBD1 or TRBD2 (5 bases each). Trimming stripped 5 bases from V and 10 bases from J, with 12 bases between. The CDR3 loop spans 11 amino acids. The germline CDR1 and CDR2 sequences are DFQATT and SNEGSKA (reference sequence). The CDR3 bases are TGCAGTGCTGGGACCCATATCGAGCAGTTCTTC. It specifies CSAGTHIEQFF.

The V call is TRBV7-9, the J call TRBJ2-7; D perhaps matches TRBD2 (6 bases). CDR3 size: 13 residues. Germline CDR1 and CDR2: SEHNR and FQNEAQ (reference sequence). V was cut by 7 bases and J by 3 bases, with 13 bases left in between. CDR3 amino acids: CASIPRRGYEQYF. The CDR3 DNA reads TGTGCCAGCATCCCAAGGAGGGGCTACGAGCAGTACTTC. The entire variable domain, with the rest obtained from reference TRBV7-9 and TRBJ2-7, is as follows: DTGVSQNPRHKITKRGQNVTFRCDPISEHNRLYWYRQTLGQGPEFLTYFQNEAQLEKSRLLSDRFSAERPKGSFSTLEIQRTEQGDSAMYLCASIPRRGYEQYFGPGTRLTVT.

V usage is TRBV5-1 and J usage is TRBJ2-1; D call uncertain. This CDR3 is 14 amino acids long. Per germline, CDR1 SGHRS and CDR2 YFSETQ. The V and J ends lost 5 bases and 2 bases respectively, with 11 bases between them. CDR3 region: CASRADDTYNEQFF. The CDR3 DNA is TGCGCCAGCAGAGCCGATGACACCTACAATGAGCAGTTCTTC.

This clonotype turned up a few times. The V and J genes are TRBV5-6 and TRBJ1-1; TRBD1 matches at 7 bases. J lost 6 bases, V lost 4 bases, and 6 bases had no gene match. CDR3 length equals 13 residues. Germline V gene sequence: CDR1 SGHDT, CDR2 YYEEEE. The CDR3 is CASSTGQTSEAFF. DNA for the CDR3: TGTGCCAGCAGCACGGGACAGACTTCTGAAGCTTTCTTT.

This clonotype was seen more than once but under ten times. This sequence joins TRBV21-1 and TRBJ2-1. TRBV21-1 is termed a pseudogene. This CDR3 contains 13 residues. Here the CDR3 DNA reads TGTGCCAGCAGCAATTCGGGGAACAATGAGCAGTTCTTC. Amino acid sequence: CASSNSGNNEQFF.

This chain links TRBV19 with TRBJ2-5; D is perhaps TRBD1 (5 bases). The V end lost 5 bases, the J end lost 5 bases, and 15 bases lay between the germline ends. CDR3 length: 14 amino acids. Germline V gene data show CDR1 as LNHDA and CDR2 as SQIVND (reference sequence). CDR3 protein: CASSHGAAPETQYF. The CDR3 coding sequence is TGTGCCAGTAGTCATGGGGCGGCTCCGGAGACCCAGTACTTC.

This rearrangement joins TRBV11-2 to TRBJ2-7, with D unclear. CDR1 and CDR2 from the germline V gene are SGHAT and FQNNGV. V was cut by 4 bases and J by 6 bases, with 16 bases left in between. The CDR3 runs to 14 residues. The CDR3 here is CASSSTLKGSEQYF. For the CDR3, the DNA is TGTGCCAGCAGCTCCACTCTAAAGGGATCCGAGCAGTACTTC.

In its sample, this clonotype ranks as medium-sized (0.01 to 0.1%). The rearrangement joins TRBV7-2 to TRBJ1-5, with a weak D call TRBD1 (5 bases). Trimming stripped 2 bases from V and 2 bases from J, with 13 bases between. Per germline, CDR1 SGHTA and CDR2 FQGNSA. The CDR3 is 16 amino acids. The CDR3 region is CASSLLAGSGNQPQHF. CDR3 DNA: TGTGCCAGCAGCTTACTCGCAGGGTCGGGCAATCAGCCCCAGCATTTT.

This clonotype turned up a few times. The gene calls are TRBV5-4 and TRBJ2-3; 8 bases are shared with TRBD2. Germline V gives CDR1 SGHNT, CDR2 YYREEE (reference sequence). This CDR3 has 15 residues. Trimming took 4 bases from V and 6 from J; bases not matched to a gene: 10. The CDR3 sequence: CASSPLAGSGDTQYF. In DNA form, the CDR3 reads TGTGCCAGCAGCCCATTAGCGGGATCAGGGGATACGCAGTATTTT.

The chain joins TRBV3-1 to TRBJ2-5, with 7 bases fitting TRBD2. Trimming cost V 3 bases and J 5 bases; bases outside gene matches: 15. CDR1 and CDR2 (germline): LGHDT, YNNKEL (reference sequence). The CDR3 runs to 17 residues. In DNA, the CDR3 is TGTGCCAGCAGCCAGTGGGGTAGAATAGCGGGTTTGGAGACCCAGTACTTC. Translating it yields CASSQWGRIAGLETQYF.

This clonotype was seen ten or more times. The chain's CDR3 is CASSLRDRADEQYF. In DNA form, the CDR3 reads TGTGCCAGCAGCCTCCGGGACAGGGCGGACGAGCAGTACTTC. The chain couples TRBV7-9 to TRBJ2-7; TRBD1 agrees at 9 bases. Unmatched junction bases numbered 7, after V lost 5 bases and J lost 5 bases. The CDR3 is 14 residues long. Germline V gives CDR1 SEHNR, CDR2 FQNEAQ (reference sequence).

The chain is built from TRBV29-1 and TRBJ1-4, with 8 bases identical to TRBD1. Germline CDR1 and CDR2: SQVTM and ANQGSEA. The V and J ends lost 6 bases and 7 bases, in that order; junction bases with no gene match: 4. CDR3 length equals 12 residues. This chain's CDR3 is CSVKDRGEKLFF. The CDR3 DNA reads TGCAGCGTCAAAGACAGGGGTGAAAAACTGTTTTTT.

Many counts were recorded for this clonotype. The CDR3 reads CASIPGLHTGELFF. DNA of the CDR3: TGTGCCAGCATCCCGGGACTCCACACCGGGGAGCTGTTTTTT. This chain connects TRBV12-3 or TRBV12-4 to TRBJ2-2; possible D gene TRBD2, 6 bases. The CDR3 is 14 amino acids. The V end was cut by 7 bases, the J end by 3 bases, with 12 bases between.

The genes are TRBV7-2 and TRBJ2-7; 7 bases map to TRBD2. Germline CDR1 is SGHTA and CDR2 is FQGNSA. This CDR3 contains 15 residues. J gave up 3 bases and V 3 bases, and 8 bases lay outside the gene matches. The CDR3 DNA reads TGTGCCAGCAGCTTCACTAGCGTAACTTACTACGAGCAGTACTTC. This codes for CASSFTSVTYYEQYF.

This clonotype occurred many times. For the CDR3, the DNA is TGCGCCAGCAGCCCCAGCGGGACAGAGACTACTAACTATGGCTACACCTTC. This encodes CASSPSGTETTNYGYTF. The chain couples TRBV4-1 to TRBJ1-2; 7 nucleotides match TRBD1. The V segment lost 4 bases and the J segment 0 bases; nucleotides outside the gene matches: 11. Germline values: CDR1 MGHRA, CDR2 YSYEKL. This CDR3 comprises 17 residues.

In its sample, this clonotype was seen a few times. The gene calls are TRBV19 and TRBJ2-1; no clear D. Germline V lookup: CDR1 LNHDA, CDR2 SQIVND (reference sequence). This CDR3 has 11 amino acids. V lost 6 bases, J lost 8 bases, and 8 bases lay in between. The CDR3 sequence is CASRERDEQFF. As DNA, the CDR3 is TGTGCCAGTAGAGAGAGAGATGAGCAGTTCTTC.

This clonotype was counted at least ten times. V and J are TRBV28 and TRBJ2-1; 8 bases are a match to TRBD1. The germline V gene encodes CDR1 MDHEN and CDR2 SYDVKM. The CDR3 sequence is 11 residues long. V dropped 10 bases and J dropped 12; count of bases not matched to a gene: 8. CDR3 bases: TGTGCCACAGGGGGCGGTTTCGGGCAGTTCTTC. It encodes CATGGGFGQFF.

This clonotype was observed at least ten times. V gene TRBV28 combines with J gene TRBJ1-6, with unresolved D. Germline loops: CDR1 MDHEN, CDR2 SYDVKM. The V gene lost 11 bases and the J gene lost 3 bases, with 17 bases spanning the gap. The length of the CDR3 is 15 residues. CDR3 DNA: TGTGCCCTCCAAGGGAGGGCAGGCTATAATTCACCCCTCCACTTT. This sequence encodes CALQGRAGYNSPLHF.

This clonotype came up many times. V is TRBV7-9 and J is TRBJ2-4; 9 nucleotides align to TRBD1. The germline V gene has CDR1 SEHNR and CDR2 FQNEAQ (reference sequence). The V gene end was trimmed by 4 bases and the J gene end by 2 bases; junction bases not matched to a gene: 9. This CDR3 has 17 amino acids. DNA for the CDR3: TGTGCCAGCAGCTCACCGGGACAGGGATGGACCAAAAACATTCAGTACTTC. It codes for CASSSPGQGWTKNIQYF.